This note documents a single TCR beta chain sequence. The clone's antigen remains unknown. Base qualities are missing; no much larger clone stands one base away. The method was the immunoSEQ multiplex PCR assay. TCRdb provides this immuneACCESS table in a form limited to in-frame rearrangements. Some clones are lacking; in checked studies, under half of them reflect an unresolved V gene, and why the rest are absent is not known. Within this sample are around 60,000 clones, with 93% of them counted one time only. The ten top clones hold roughly 0.35% of the sample. Including cysteine and phenylalanine, the CDR3 has 13 amino acids. Kept here is only the CDR3 DNA, which spans 39 bases and is read in frame from base 1. Reading the germline V gene gives CDR1 SGDLS and CDR2 YYNGEE. V and J are truncated by 3 bases and 13 bases respectively, leaving an intervening sequence of 17 bases. The sample belongs to a study of T cell changes during pregnancy in multiple sclerosis (dated by TCRdb to the late 2010s). Turning to the overall study: In women with multiple sclerosis, the researchers looked at how the T cell repertoire shifted as pregnancy progressed.

This receptor was obtained from a female donor with multiple sclerosis, enrolled in a pregnancy study. The sequencing here drew on CD4+ T cells from peripheral blood mononuclear cells, taken before pregnancy. This chain joins TRBV9 to TRBJ2-1, and TRBD2 may be the D gene, going by 5 matching bases. CDR3 protein: CASSARLTNSQFF. In nucleotide form, the sequence is TGTGCCAGCAGCGCCCGGCTGACTAATTCCCAGTTCTTC. The full variable domain, completed from the reference TRBV9 and TRBJ2-1 proteins outside the CDR3, reads DSGVTQTPKHLITATGQRVTLRCSPRSGDLSVYWYQQSLDQGLQFLIQYYNGEERAKGNILERFSAQQFPDLHSELNLSSLELGDSALYFCASSARLTNSQFFGPGTRLTVL.